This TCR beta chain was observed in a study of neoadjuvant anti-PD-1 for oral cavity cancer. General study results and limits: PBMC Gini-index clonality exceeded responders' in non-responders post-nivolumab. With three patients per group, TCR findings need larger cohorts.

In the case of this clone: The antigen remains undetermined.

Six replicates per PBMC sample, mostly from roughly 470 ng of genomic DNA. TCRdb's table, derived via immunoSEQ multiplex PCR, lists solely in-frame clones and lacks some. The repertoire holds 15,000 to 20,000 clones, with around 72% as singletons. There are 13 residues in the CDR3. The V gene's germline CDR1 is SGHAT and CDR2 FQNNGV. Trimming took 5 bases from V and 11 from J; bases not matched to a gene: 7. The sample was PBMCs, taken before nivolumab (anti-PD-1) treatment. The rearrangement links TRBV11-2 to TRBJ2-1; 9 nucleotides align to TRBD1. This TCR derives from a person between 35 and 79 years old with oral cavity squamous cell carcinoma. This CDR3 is CASSPGQGVQQFF. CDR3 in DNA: TGTGCCAGCAGCCCGGGACAGGGTGTGCAGCAGTTCTTC. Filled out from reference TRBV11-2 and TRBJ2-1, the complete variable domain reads EAGVAQSPRYKIIEKRQSVAFWCNPISGHATLYWYQQILGQGPKLLIQFQNNGVVDDSQLPKDRFSAERLKGVDSTLKIQPAKLEDSAVYLCASSPGQGVQQFFGPGTRLTVL.